These 3 T cell receptor beta chains came from one sample sequenced in a study of blood T cell repertoires in COVID-19. The protocol was immunoSEQ multiplex PCR, while the TCRdb copy is restricted to in-frame clones and leaves out a portion. The sample lists over 150,000 clones; around four fifths were seen once. The sequencing sample was made of peripheral blood. These receptors were collected from a woman over 75 with COVID-19, enrolled during active disease.

The J gene is TRBJ2-1, the V gene TRBV6-5; TRBD2 matches at 10 bases. The CDR3 consists of 15 residues. Germline V gene data show CDR1 as MNHEY and CDR2 as SVGAGI. Trimming cost V 5 bases and J 2 bases; bases outside gene matches: 3. CDR3 in amino acids: CASSPGLATYNEQFF. The CDR3 DNA reads as TGTGCCAGCAGTCCGGGACTAGCGACCTACAATGAGCAGTTCTTC.

The chain uses TRBV2 and TRBJ2-2, with D maybe TRBD1 (6 bases). There are 15 residues in the CDR3. V was clipped by 2 bases and J by 6 bases, with 13 bases between them. Germline V CDR1 and CDR2: SNHLY, FYNNEI. CDR3 amino acids: CASSERTDRAGELFF. DNA for the CDR3: TGTGCCAGCAGTGAACGGACAGATAGGGCCGGGGAGCTGTTTTTT. Combining the CDR3 with reference TRBV2 and TRBJ2-2 gives the whole variable domain EPEVTQTPSHQVTQMGQEVILRCVPISNHLYFYWYRQILGQKVEFLVSFYNNEISEKSEIFDDQFSVERPDGSNFTLKIRSTKLEDSAMYFCASSERTDRAGELFFGEGSRLTVL.

The chain carries TRBV28 and TRBJ2-7, with 7 bases that match TRBD1. The V segment lost 10 bases and the J segment 4 bases; nucleotides outside the gene matches: 13. CDR1 is MDHEN and CDR2 is SYDVKM in the germline V gene. The CDR3 spans 14 residues. The CDR3 DNA reads as TGTGCCACCAAAGACAGGGAGTTACCTTACGAGCAGTACTTC. Translating gives CATKDRELPYEQYF.